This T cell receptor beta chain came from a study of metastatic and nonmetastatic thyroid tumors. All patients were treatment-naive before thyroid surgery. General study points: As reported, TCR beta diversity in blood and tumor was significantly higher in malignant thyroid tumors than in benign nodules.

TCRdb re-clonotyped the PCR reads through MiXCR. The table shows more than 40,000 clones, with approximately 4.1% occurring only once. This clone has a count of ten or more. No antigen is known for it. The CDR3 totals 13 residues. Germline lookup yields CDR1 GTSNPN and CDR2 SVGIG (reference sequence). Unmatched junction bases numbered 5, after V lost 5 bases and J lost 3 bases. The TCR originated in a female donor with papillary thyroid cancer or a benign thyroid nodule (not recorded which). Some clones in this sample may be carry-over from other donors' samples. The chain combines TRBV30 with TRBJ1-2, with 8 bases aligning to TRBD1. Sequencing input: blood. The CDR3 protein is CAWSQGGDYGYTF. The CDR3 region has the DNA TGTGCCTGGTCACAGGGGGGGGACTATGGCTACACCTTC. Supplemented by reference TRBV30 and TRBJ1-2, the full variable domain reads SQTIHQWPATLVQPVGSPLSLECTVEGTSNPNLYWYRQAAGRGLQLLFYSVGIGQISSEVPQNLSASRPQDRQFILSSKKLLLSDSGFYLCAWSQGGDYGYTFGSGTRLTVV.